This T cell receptor beta chain emerged from a study of cytomegalovirus exposure and HLA in healthy donors. Study-level background: Later, an analysis reported that the roughly 120 validation repertoires had used the same platform as the approximately 680 first-cohort repertoires.

The donors were part of the roughly 130-subject validation cohort, which stood apart from the roughly 640-subject first cohort. General observations from the study: The study designated 160 or so TCR beta chains cytomegalovirus-associated.

Concerning this clone itself: Its specificity is unknown.

Sequencing was performed with immunoSEQ multiplex PCR; in TCRdb, only in-frame clones are kept and a portion is missing. The data hold under 300,000 clones, with 70% to 90% observed a single time. CDR1 is KGHSH, CDR2 LQKENI, per germline. V lost 3 bases to trimming and J lost 3 bases; unmatched junction nucleotides: 4. The CDR3 contains 15 residues. V and J are TRBV18 and TRBJ1-5, with 8 bases that match TRBD1. The sample consisted of PBMCs. This clonotype was obtained from a woman aged 18-29 years in good health and CMV-seronegative. For the CDR3, the DNA is TGTGCCAGCTCACCCGGACAGGGTAACAATCAGCCCCAGCATTTT. Amino acid sequence: CASSPGQGNNQPQHF.